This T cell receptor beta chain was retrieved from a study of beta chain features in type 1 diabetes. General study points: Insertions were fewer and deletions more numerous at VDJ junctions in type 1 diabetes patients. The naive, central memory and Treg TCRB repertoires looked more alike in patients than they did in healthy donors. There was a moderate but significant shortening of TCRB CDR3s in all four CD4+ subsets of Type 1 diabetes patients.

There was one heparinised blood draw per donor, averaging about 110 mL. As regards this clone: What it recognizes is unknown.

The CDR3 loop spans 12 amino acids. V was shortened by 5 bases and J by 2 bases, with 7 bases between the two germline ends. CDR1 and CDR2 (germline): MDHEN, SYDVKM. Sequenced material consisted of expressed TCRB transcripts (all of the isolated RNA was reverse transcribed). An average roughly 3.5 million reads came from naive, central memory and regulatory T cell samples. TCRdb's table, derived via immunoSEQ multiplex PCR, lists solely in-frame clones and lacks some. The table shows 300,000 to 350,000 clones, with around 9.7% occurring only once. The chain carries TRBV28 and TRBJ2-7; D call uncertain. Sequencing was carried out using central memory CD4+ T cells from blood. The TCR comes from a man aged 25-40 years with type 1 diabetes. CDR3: CASSNGPYEQYF. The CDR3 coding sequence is TGTGCCAGCAGTAATGGGCCCTACGAGCAGTACTTC.